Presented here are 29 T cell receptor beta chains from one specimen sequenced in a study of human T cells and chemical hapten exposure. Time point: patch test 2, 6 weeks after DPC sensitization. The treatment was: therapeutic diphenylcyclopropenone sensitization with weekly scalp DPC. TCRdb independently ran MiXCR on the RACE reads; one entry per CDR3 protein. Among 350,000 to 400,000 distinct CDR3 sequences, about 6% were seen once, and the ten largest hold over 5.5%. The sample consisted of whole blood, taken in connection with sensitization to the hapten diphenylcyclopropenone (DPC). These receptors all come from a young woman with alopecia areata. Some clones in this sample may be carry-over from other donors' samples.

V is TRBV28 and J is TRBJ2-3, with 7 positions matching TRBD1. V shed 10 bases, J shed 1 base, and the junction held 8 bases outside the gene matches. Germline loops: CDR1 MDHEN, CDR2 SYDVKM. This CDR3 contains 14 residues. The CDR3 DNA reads TGTGCCATAAGGGGGCCCCGGGGCACAGATACGCAGTATTTT. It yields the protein CAIRGPRGTDTQYF.

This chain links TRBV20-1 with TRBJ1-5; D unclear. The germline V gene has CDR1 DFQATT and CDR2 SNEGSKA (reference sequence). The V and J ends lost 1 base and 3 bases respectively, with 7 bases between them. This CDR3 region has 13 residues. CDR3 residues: CSARAGNNQPQHF. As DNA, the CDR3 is TGCAGTGCTAGAGCGGGGAACAATCAGCCCCAGCATTTT.

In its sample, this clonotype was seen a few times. CDR3 loop: CASSPLASDTQYF. CDR3 sequence (DNA): TGTGCCAGCAGTCCCCTAGCATCCGATACGCAGTATTTT. This chain links TRBV28 with TRBJ2-3; possibly TRBD2 for D (5 bases). Germline V lookup: CDR1 MDHEN, CDR2 SYDVKM. Trimming stripped 5 bases from V and 6 bases from J, with 12 bases between. The length of the CDR3 is 13 residues.

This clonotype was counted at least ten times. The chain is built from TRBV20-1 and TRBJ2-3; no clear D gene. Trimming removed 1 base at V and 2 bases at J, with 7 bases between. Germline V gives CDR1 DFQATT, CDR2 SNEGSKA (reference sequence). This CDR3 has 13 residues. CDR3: CSARGADTDTQYF. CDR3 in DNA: TGCAGTGCTAGAGGGGCGGACACAGATACGCAGTATTTT.

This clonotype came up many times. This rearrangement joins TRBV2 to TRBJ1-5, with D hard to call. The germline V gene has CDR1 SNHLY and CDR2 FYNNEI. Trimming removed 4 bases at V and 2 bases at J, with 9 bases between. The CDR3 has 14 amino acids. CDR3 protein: CASSAEVGNQPQHF. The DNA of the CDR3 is TGTGCCAGCAGTGCAGAAGTTGGCAATCAGCCCCAGCATTTT.

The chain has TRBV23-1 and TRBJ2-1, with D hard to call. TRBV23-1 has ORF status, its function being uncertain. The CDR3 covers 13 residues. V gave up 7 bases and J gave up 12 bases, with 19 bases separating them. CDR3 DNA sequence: TGCGCCAGCACCTCAAGAGGCGGATATTCGCAGTTCTTC. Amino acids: CASTSRGGYSQFF.

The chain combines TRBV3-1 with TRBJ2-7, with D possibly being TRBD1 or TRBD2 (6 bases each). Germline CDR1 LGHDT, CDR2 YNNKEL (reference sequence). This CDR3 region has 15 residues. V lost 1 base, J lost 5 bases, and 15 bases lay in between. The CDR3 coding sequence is TGTGCCAGCAGCCAAGGTGGGGGGCTACGGAACGAGCAGTACTTC. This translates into CASSQGGGLRNEQYF.

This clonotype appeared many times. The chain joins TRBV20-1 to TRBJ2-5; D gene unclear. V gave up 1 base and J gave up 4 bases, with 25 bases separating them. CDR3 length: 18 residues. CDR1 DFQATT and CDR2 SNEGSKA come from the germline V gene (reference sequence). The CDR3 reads CSARASELGQLLGETQYF. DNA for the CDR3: TGCAGTGCTAGAGCCTCGGAGTTAGGTCAATTACTGGGAGAGACCCAGTACTTC.

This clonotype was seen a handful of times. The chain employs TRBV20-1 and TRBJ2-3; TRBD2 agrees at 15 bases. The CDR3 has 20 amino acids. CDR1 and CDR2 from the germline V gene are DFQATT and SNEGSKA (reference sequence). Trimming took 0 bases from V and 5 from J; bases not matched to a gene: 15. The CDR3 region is CSARDRGFWTSGGAVDTQYF. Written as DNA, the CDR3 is TGCAGTGCTAGAGATCGAGGGTTTTGGACTAGCGGGGGGGCAGTAGATACGCAGTATTTT.

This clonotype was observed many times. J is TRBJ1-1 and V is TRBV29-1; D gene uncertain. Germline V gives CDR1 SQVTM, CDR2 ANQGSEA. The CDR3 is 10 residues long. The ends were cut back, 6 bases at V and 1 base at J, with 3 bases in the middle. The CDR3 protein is CSVTNTEAFF. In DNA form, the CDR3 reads TGCAGCGTCACGAACACTGAAGCTTTCTTT.

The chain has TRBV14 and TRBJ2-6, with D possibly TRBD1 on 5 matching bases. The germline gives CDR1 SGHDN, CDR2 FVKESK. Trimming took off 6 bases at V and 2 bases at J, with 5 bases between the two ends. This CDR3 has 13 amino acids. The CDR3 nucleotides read TGTGCCAGCAGGGACACTGGGGCCAACGTCCTGACTTTC. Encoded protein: CASRDTGANVLTF.

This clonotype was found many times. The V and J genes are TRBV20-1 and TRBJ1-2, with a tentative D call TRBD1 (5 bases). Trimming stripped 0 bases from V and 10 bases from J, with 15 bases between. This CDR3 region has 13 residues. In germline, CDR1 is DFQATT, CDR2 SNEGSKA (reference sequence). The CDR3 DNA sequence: TGCAGTGCTAGAGATCTGGAGGGACGGATCTACACCTTC. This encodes CSARDLEGRIYTF.

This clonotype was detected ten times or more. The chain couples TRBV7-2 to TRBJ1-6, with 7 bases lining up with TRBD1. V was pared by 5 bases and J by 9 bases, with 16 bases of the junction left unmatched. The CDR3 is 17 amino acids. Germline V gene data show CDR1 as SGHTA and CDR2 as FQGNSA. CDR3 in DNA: TGTGCCAGCAGCCCCTGGACAGGCAGGGAAGGACTTTCACCCCTCCACTTT. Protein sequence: CASSPWTGREGLSPLHF.

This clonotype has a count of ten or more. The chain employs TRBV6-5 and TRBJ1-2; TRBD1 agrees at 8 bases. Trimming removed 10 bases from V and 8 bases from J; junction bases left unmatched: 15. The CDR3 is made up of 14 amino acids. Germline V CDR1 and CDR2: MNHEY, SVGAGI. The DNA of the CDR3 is TGTGCCACCCGGACCCCTCAGGGGGCAGGAGGCTACACCTTC. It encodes CATRTPQGAGGYTF.

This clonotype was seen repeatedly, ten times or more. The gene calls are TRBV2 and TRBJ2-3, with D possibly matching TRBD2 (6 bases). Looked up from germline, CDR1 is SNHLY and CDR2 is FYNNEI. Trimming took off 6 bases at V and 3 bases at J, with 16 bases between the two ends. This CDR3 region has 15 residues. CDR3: CASRLDYSETDTQYF. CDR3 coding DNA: TGTGCCAGCAGGCTGGACTACTCAGAAACAGATACGCAGTATTTT.

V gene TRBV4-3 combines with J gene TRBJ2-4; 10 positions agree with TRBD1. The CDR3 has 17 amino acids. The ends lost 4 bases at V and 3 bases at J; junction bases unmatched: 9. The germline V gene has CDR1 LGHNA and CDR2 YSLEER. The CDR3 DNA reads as TGCGCCAGCAGCCCTACCGGGACAGGGGTCGACAAAAACATTCAGTACTTC. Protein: CASSPTGTGVDKNIQYF.

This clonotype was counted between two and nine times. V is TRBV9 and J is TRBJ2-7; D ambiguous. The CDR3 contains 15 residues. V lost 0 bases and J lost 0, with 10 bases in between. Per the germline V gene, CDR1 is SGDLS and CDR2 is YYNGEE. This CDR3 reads CASSVGGDSSYEQYF. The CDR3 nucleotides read TGTGCCAGCAGCGTAGGGGGTGACTCCTCCTACGAGCAGTACTTC.

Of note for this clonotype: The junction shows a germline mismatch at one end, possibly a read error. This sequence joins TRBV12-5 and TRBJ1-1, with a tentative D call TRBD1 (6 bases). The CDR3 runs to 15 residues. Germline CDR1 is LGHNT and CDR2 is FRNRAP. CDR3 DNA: TGTGCTAGTGGTTTGGTCCAGGGGAGATACACTGAAGCCTTCTTT. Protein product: CASGLVQGRYTEAFF.

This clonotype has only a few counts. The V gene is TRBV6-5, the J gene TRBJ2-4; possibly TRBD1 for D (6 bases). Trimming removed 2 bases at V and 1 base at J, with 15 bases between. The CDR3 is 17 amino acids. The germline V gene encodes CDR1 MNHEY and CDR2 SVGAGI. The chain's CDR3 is CASSYGGQLGAKNIQYF. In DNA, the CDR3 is TGTGCCAGCAGTTACGGCGGACAGCTAGGCGCCAAAAACATTCAGTACTTC.

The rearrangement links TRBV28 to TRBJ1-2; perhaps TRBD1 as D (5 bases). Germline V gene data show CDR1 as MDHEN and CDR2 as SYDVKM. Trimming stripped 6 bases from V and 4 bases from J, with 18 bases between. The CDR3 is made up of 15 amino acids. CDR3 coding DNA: TGTGCCAGCAGCCAAGGGACGTTTCGCTCCTATGGCTACACCTTC. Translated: CASSQGTFRSYGYTF.

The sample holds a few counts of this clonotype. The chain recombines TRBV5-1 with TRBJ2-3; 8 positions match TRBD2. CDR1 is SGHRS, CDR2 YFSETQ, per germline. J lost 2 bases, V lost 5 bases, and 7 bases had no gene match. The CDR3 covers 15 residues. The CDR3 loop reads CASRWGLGSTDTQYF. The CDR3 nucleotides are TGCGCCAGCAGGTGGGGACTAGGCTCCACAGATACGCAGTATTTT. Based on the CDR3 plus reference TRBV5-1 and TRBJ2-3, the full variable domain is KAGVTQTPRYLIKTRGQQVTLSCSPISGHRSVSWYQQTPGQGLQFLFEYFSETQRNKGNFPGRFSGRQFSNSRSEMNVSTLELGDSALYLCASRWGLGSTDTQYFGPGTRLTVL.

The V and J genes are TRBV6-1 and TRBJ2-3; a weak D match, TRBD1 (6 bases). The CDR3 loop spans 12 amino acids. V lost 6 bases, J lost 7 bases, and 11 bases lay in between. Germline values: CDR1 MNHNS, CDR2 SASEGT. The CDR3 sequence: CASRRDTHTQYF. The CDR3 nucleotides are TGTGCCAGCAGACGGGACACCCATACGCAGTATTTT.

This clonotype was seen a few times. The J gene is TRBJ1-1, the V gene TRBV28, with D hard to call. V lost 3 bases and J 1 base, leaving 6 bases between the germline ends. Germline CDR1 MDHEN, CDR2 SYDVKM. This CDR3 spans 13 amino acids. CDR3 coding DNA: TGTGCCAGCAGTTTTGGGAAGAACACTGAAGCTTTCTTT. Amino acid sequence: CASSFGKNTEAFF.

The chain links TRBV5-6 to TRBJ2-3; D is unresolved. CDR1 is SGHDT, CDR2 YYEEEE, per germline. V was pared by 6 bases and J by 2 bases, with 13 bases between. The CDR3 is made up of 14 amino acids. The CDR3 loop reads CASTPQPHTDTQYF. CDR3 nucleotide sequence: TGTGCCAGCACCCCTCAACCCCACACAGATACGCAGTATTTT.

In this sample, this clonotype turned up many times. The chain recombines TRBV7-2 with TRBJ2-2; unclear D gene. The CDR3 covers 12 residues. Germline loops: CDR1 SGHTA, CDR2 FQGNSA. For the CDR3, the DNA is TGTGCTACTTCTCCCGTAGGCGGGGAGCTGTTTTTT. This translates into CATSPVGGELFF. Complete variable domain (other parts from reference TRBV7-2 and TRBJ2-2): GAGVSQSPSNKVTEKGKDVELRCDPISGHTALYWYRQSLGQGLEFLIYFQGNSAPDKSGLPSDRFSAERTGGSVSTLTIQRTQQEDSAVYLCATSPVGGELFFGEGSRLTVL.

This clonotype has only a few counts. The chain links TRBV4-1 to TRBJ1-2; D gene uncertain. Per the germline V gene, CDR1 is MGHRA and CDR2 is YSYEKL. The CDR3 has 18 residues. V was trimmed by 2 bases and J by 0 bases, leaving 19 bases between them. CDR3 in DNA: TGCGCCAGCAGCCAACCCTACCTTGACGGCCGAGCTAACTATGGCTACACCTTC. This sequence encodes CASSQPYLDGRANYGYTF.

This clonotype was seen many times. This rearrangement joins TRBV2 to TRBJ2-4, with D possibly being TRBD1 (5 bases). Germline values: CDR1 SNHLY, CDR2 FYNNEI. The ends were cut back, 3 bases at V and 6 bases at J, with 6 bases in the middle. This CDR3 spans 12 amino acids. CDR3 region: CASSEDINIQYF. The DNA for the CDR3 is TGTGCCAGCAGTGAGGACATAAACATTCAGTACTTC.

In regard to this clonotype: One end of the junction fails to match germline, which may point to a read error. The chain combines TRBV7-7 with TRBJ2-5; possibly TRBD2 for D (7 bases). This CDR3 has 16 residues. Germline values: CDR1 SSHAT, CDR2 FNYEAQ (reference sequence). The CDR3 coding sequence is TGTGCTAGCAGCTTAGGGGGGGCCCTTTCCCAAGAGACCCAGTACTTC. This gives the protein CASSLGGALSQETQYF.

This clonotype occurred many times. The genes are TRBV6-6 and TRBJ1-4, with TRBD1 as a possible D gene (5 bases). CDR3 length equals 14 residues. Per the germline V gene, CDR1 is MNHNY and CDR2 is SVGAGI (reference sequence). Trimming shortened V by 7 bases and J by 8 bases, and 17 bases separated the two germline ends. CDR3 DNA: TGTGCCAGCACTATGGGAGCGACAGTCGAAAAACTGTTTTTT. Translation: CASTMGATVEKLFF.